What follows is one T cell receptor beta chain and its context. In its sample, this clonotype was seen many times. What antigen it recognizes has not been identified. The record has no base qualities; no much larger clone is one base away. At the junction V is shortened by 5 bases and J by 8 bases, with 8 bases in between. The cysteine opens and the phenylalanine closes a CDR3 of 11 amino acids. This entry keeps only the CDR3 DNA: 33 bases, framed from base 1. The germline V gene yields KGHDR for CDR1 and SFDVKD for CDR2. The entry originates in a study of kidney transplant recipient with SARS-CoV-2 infection (dated by TCRdb to the early 2020s). What this sample's time point label stands for: pre-pandemic baseline sample and day 111 after first positive SARS-CoV-2 test. For sequencing, an Illumina MiSeq was employed. The peripheral T cell repertoire was profiled for human TCRbeta genes. As for how the authors treated the data: To account for variability over time, differences in clonotype abundance were tested using beta-binomial modelling. Expanded clonotypes were screened against the ImmuneCODE reference database of SARS-CoV-2-associated TCRs and were mapped to viral genome regions. Further repertoire analyses covered TRBV gene usage, CDR3 length, CDR3 amino acid overlap between time points, clonotype abundance distributions and Jaccard similarity. TCRdb's own reprocessing of the public reads used fastp at Q25 and MiXCR and kept productive beta chains. Every distinct CDR3 protein forms one entry, paired with its most common genes and DNA. TCRdb's processing, not the authors' own work, is the source of the V and J calls. The sample table shows 200,000 to 300,000 distinct CDR3 sequences, and 29% are seen once. The top ten clonotypes cover nearly 7.5% of the sample.

The receptor's source is a male patient between 25 and 39 years old who had COVID-19 and was a kidney transplant recipient. It is possible that, after a transplant, some T cells come from the graft donor. The input for sequencing was a blood sample, taken at baseline and on roughly day 120 from a kidney transplant recipient. The sequence is built from TRBV24-1 and TRBJ1-2; TRBD1 could be the D gene, as 6 bases match. CDR3 loop: CATSVGGGYTF. Here is the DNA: TGTGCCACCAGTGTGGGGGGCGGCTACACCTTC.